What follows are 30 T cell receptor beta chains derived from one specimen sequenced in a study of OX40 agonist ivuxolimab in advanced cancers. The protocol was immunoSEQ multiplex PCR, while the TCRdb copy is restricted to in-frame clones and leaves out a portion. The sample records approximately 30,000 clones, 65% to 90% being singletons. The sample here was CD4+ or CD8+ T cells sorted from blood, taken in a trial of the OX40 agonist ivuxolimab. These receptors all come from an adult with an advanced solid tumor such as melanoma, head and neck, liver or kidney cancer.

V gene TRBV16 combines with J gene TRBJ2-1; D unclear. The CDR3 extends over 12 amino acids. Germline V lookup: CDR1 KGHSY, CDR2 FQNENV. Trimming took 5 bases from V and 10 from J, leaving 12 bases between them. CDR3 in DNA: TGTGCCAGCAGCTATACGGACGGGGAGCAGTTCTTC. It specifies CASSYTDGEQFF. Full variable domain (outside the CDR3, taken from reference TRBV16 and TRBJ2-1): GEEVAQTPKHLVRGEGQKAKLYCAPIKGHSYVFWYQQVLKNEFKFLISFQNENVFDETGMPKERFSAKCLPNSPCSLEIQATKLEDSAVYFCASSYTDGEQFFGPGTRLTVL.

This chain links TRBV27 with TRBJ2-7; D is unresolved. CDR3 length equals 13 residues. CDR1 and CDR2 (germline): MNHEY, SMNVEV (reference sequence). Between the trimmed V and J ends, which lost 5 bases and 2 bases, there was a span of 10 bases. CDR3 in DNA: TGTGCCAGCAGTGTCAGTCAGACCTACGAGCAGTACTTC. This sequence encodes CASSVSQTYEQYF.

V gene TRBV5-4 combines with J gene TRBJ2-3; D may be TRBD2 (6 bases). V was pared by 3 bases and J by 1 base, with 12 bases between. Germline CDR1 SGHNT, CDR2 YYREEE (reference sequence). CDR3 length: 15 residues. Here the CDR3 reads CASSSLRGGTDTQYF. The CDR3 nucleotides are TGTGCCAGCAGCTCGTTGCGGGGTGGCACAGATACGCAGTATTTT.

CDR3 DNA sequence: TGTGCCAGCAGTCGCTTCAAAAACAATGAGCAGTTCTTC. Translating it yields CASSRFKNNEQFF. This sequence joins TRBV27 and TRBJ2-1; D not certain. Per the germline V gene, CDR1 is MNHEY and CDR2 is SMNVEV (reference sequence). Trimming removed 5 bases from V and 5 bases from J, with 10 bases in between. CDR3 length: 13 amino acids.

The table lists this clone with a few counts. V usage is TRBV4-3 and J usage is TRBJ2-7; 8 positions match TRBD1. V lost 0 bases and J lost 6; bases outside the gene matches: 7. Germline loops: CDR1 LGHNA, CDR2 YSLEER. The CDR3 loop spans 15 amino acids. The CDR3 coding sequence is TGCGCCAGCAGCCAAGATCGAGGACAGGGCCGCGAGCAGTACTTC. Protein sequence: CASSQDRGQGREQYF.

The chain couples TRBV9 to TRBJ1-1, with 7 positions matching TRBD1. The CDR3 contains 15 residues. Germline V gene sequence: CDR1 SGDLS, CDR2 YYNGEE. Trimming cost V 4 bases and J 2 bases; bases outside gene matches: 8. This chain's CDR3 is CASSSRGISNTEAFF. CDR3 in DNA: TGTGCCAGCAGCTCCAGGGGGATTTCAAACACTGAAGCTTTCTTT. Looking up the rest from reference TRBV9 and TRBJ1-1 gives the full variable domain: DSGVTQTPKHLITATGQRVTLRCSPRSGDLSVYWYQQSLDQGLQFLIQYYNGEERAKGNILERFSAQQFPDLHSELNLSSLELGDSALYFCASSSRGISNTEAFFGQGTRLTVV.

The chain joins TRBV11-3 to TRBJ2-3, with D perhaps given as TRBD1 or TRBD2 (5 bases each). CDR1 is SGHNT and CDR2 is YENEEA in the germline V gene. This CDR3 region has 15 residues. V gave up 4 bases and J gave up 2 bases, with 13 bases separating them. The CDR3 DNA is TGTGCCAGCAGCTACTACGAGGGGACCACAGATACGCAGTATTTT. Its protein is CASSYYEGTTDTQYF.

The chain is built from TRBV5-6 and TRBJ2-7, with D perhaps TRBD2 (8 bases). The length of the CDR3 is 14 residues. CDR1 SGHDT and CDR2 YYEEEE come from the germline V gene. Trimming cost V 5 bases and J 2 bases, with 14 bases left between them. CDR3 sequence reads: CASRRGREAYEQYF. CDR3 nucleotide sequence: TGTGCCAGCAGGAGGGGGCGGGAGGCCTACGAGCAGTACTTC. Complete variable domain (other parts from reference TRBV5-6 and TRBJ2-7): DAGVTQSPTHLIKTRGQQVTLRCSPKSGHDTVSWYQQALGQGPQFIFQYYEEEERQRGNFPDRFSGHQFPNYSSELNVNALLLGDSALYLCASRRGREAYEQYFGPGTRLTVT.

This clone has a handful of counts. This sequence joins TRBV6-5 and TRBJ2-7, with D possibly being TRBD1 (5 bases). The CDR3 length is 11 residues. With 10 bases removed from V and 0 bases from J, the gap between germline ends came to 7 bases. Germline lookup yields CDR1 MNHEY and CDR2 SVGAGI. The CDR3 nucleotides read TGTGCCACAGACAGCTCCTACGAGCAGTACTTC. As protein: CATDSSYEQYF.

This clone appeared a single time. The rearrangement joins TRBV5-8 to TRBJ1-1, with D possibly matching TRBD1 (6 bases). The CDR3 runs 14 residues. The V and J ends lost 6 bases and 2 bases respectively, with 14 bases between them. Germline values: CDR1 SGHTS, CDR2 YDEGEE. CDR3 coding DNA: TGTGCCAGCACCCCGAGGGGGGGTAACACTGAAGCTTTCTTT. Encoded protein: CASTPRGGNTEAFF. Variable domain in full (rest from reference TRBV5-8 and TRBJ1-1): EAGVTQSPTHLIKTRGQQATLRCSPISGHTSVYWYQQALGLGLQFLLWYDEGEERNRGNFPPRFSGRQFPNYSSELNVNALELEDSALYLCASTPRGGNTEAFFGQGTRLTVV.

The rearrangement uses TRBV7-2 and TRBJ2-2, with D tentatively TRBD1 (6 bases). Trimming pared 2 bases from V and 0 bases from J, leaving 7 bases between. CDR3 length equals 15 residues. From germline, CDR1 is SGHTA and CDR2 FQGNSA. As DNA, the CDR3 is TGTGCCAGCAGCTTACGGACAGCGAACACCGGGGAGCTGTTTTTT. It specifies CASSLRTANTGELFF.

This chain joins TRBV27 and TRBJ1-5; possibly TRBD1 for D (6 bases). Germline lookup yields CDR1 MNHEY and CDR2 SMNVEV (reference sequence). Trimming shortened V by 3 bases and J by 4 bases, and 16 bases separated the two germline ends. This CDR3 has 16 amino acids. The CDR3: CASSLSGVRGNQPQHF. In DNA, the CDR3 is TGTGCCAGCAGTTTGTCAGGGGTTAGGGGTAATCAGCCCCAGCATTTT.

The rearrangement links TRBV30 to TRBJ1-1; D perhaps matches TRBD1 (6 bases). CDR3 size: 13 residues. The germline V gene encodes CDR1 GTSNPN and CDR2 SVGIG (reference sequence). The ends were cut back, 4 bases at V and 2 bases at J, with 11 bases in the middle. CDR3 sequence reads: CAWTTGFNTEAFF. The CDR3 coding sequence is TGTGCCTGGACTACAGGGTTTAACACTGAAGCTTTCTTT.

The chain employs TRBV27 and TRBJ2-7; no definite D call. The CDR3 loop spans 12 amino acids. Germline V CDR1 and CDR2: MNHEY, SMNVEV (reference sequence). The V end was cut by 5 bases, the J end by 2 bases, with 7 bases between. This CDR3 is CASSPQPYEQYF. The CDR3 region has the DNA TGTGCCAGCAGTCCCCAGCCCTACGAGCAGTACTTC.

The chain employs TRBV19 and TRBJ2-3, with a tentative D call TRBD2 (6 bases). This CDR3 has 17 amino acids. Germline values: CDR1 LNHDA, CDR2 SQIVND (reference sequence). Deletions cut 3 bases from V and 3 bases from J, with 19 bases between. The CDR3 reads CASSIESGHGRTDTQYF. The CDR3 DNA is TGTGCCAGTAGTATTGAATCGGGGCACGGGAGAACAGATACGCAGTATTTT.

J is TRBJ2-2 and V is TRBV7-8; D remains unclear. CDR3 length: 11 amino acids. Trimming shortened V by 10 bases and J by 4 bases, and 7 bases separated the two germline ends. Germline values: CDR1 SGHVS, CDR2 FQNEAQ. CDR3 sequence (DNA): TGTGCCACCACGATCACCGGGGAGCTGTTTTTT. This gives the protein CATTITGELFF.

The J gene is TRBJ1-2, the V gene TRBV11-2, with D possibly TRBD1 on 5 matching bases. Germline assignment: CDR1 SGHAT and CDR2 FQNNGV. CDR3 size: 14 residues. The V end was cut by 3 bases, the J end by 2 bases, with 10 bases between. The CDR3 is CASSFTDSNYGYTF. The CDR3 DNA reads as TGTGCCAGCAGCTTCACTGACAGCAACTATGGCTACACCTTC.

The chain is built from TRBV28 and TRBJ1-5; 7 positions match TRBD1. Trimming at V came to 4 bases and at J to 1 base, leaving 7 bases not matched to a gene. Germline values: CDR1 MDHEN, CDR2 SYDVKM. The CDR3 length is 16 residues. CDR3 sequence reads: CASSSEAQGSNQPQHF. The CDR3, as DNA: TGTGCCAGCAGTTCCGAGGCACAGGGGAGCAATCAGCCCCAGCATTTT.

This chain connects TRBV14 to TRBJ2-3; 9 bases map to TRBD1. Germline lookup yields CDR1 SGHDN and CDR2 FVKESK. After removal of 0 bases from V and 2 bases from J, the junction contained 6 bases not matched to a gene. The CDR3 spans 17 residues. The CDR3 sequence: CASSQEHRGPSTDTQYF. The CDR3 region has the DNA TGTGCCAGCAGCCAAGAACACAGGGGGCCCTCCACAGATACGCAGTATTTT.

The chain has TRBV7-9 and TRBJ2-1, with 7 positions matching TRBD1. This CDR3 contains 14 residues. Losses at the gene ends were 5 bases for V and 4 bases for J; bases not matched to a gene: 5. CDR1 and CDR2 (germline): SEHNR, FQNEAQ (reference sequence). The CDR3 DNA reads TGTGCCAGCAGCGCCGGGACAGAATACAATGAGCAGTTCTTC. Translating it yields CASSAGTEYNEQFF.

The rearrangement joins TRBV28 to TRBJ1-5; 10 bases fit TRBD1. With 2 bases clipped from V and 4 bases from J, the junction kept 2 bases outside the gene matches. This CDR3 spans 15 amino acids. Germline values: CDR1 MDHEN, CDR2 SYDVKM. In DNA, the CDR3 is TGTGCCAGCAGTTTAAGGACAGGGGGTAATCAGCCCCAGCATTTT. It specifies CASSLRTGGNQPQHF.

The V call is TRBV7-2, the J call TRBJ2-3; 14 bases map to TRBD2. This CDR3 is 14 amino acids long. The V and J ends lost 5 bases and 6 bases, in that order; junction bases with no gene match: 1. Germline CDR1 SGHTA, CDR2 FQGNSA. CDR3 region: CASSRLAGGDTQYF. CDR3 coding DNA: TGTGCCAGCAGCAGACTAGCGGGAGGGGATACGCAGTATTTT.

The rearrangement uses TRBV6-1 and TRBJ2-7, with 13 bases matching TRBD2. With 5 bases clipped from V and 3 bases from J, the junction kept 4 bases outside the gene matches. In germline, CDR1 is MNHNS, CDR2 SASEGT. The CDR3 is made up of 15 amino acids. The CDR3 DNA sequence: TGTGCCAGCAGTTCCGGACTAGCGGGAGTCTACGAGCAGTACTTC. Translated, it gives CASSSGLAGVYEQYF.

The CDR3: CASSDSTGAGDTQYF. In DNA, the CDR3 is TGTGCCAGCAGTGACTCTACGGGAGCGGGAGATACGCAGTATTTT. The J gene is TRBJ2-3, the V gene TRBV6-4, with D maybe TRBD2 (6 bases). The ends were cut back, 0 bases at V and 5 bases at J, with 12 bases in the middle. Germline CDR1 and CDR2: MRHNA and SNTAGT. The length of the CDR3 is 15 residues.

This chain joins TRBV25-1 and TRBJ2-2, with TRBD1 as a possible D gene (6 bases). Germline V gives CDR1 MGHDK, CDR2 SYGVNS. There are 17 residues in the CDR3. V lost 1 base and J lost 7, with 19 bases in between. CDR3 in amino acids: CASSESFGTTSRGELFF. The CDR3 region has the DNA TGTGCCAGCAGTGAATCGTTCGGGACAACGAGTCGCGGGGAGCTGTTTTTT.

The chain combines TRBV28 with TRBJ1-2; D is uncertain. The ends were cut back, 2 bases at V and 8 bases at J, with 15 bases in the middle. CDR3 length: 14 amino acids. In germline, CDR1 is MDHEN, CDR2 SYDVKM. The CDR3 spells CASSLQQIRPGYTF. The CDR3 coding sequence is TGTGCCAGCAGTTTACAGCAGATTCGTCCGGGCTACACCTTC.

The J gene is TRBJ1-1, the V gene TRBV14; D gene uncertain. Trimming removed 1 base at V and 1 base at J, with 13 bases between. Germline CDR1 is SGHDN and CDR2 is FVKESK. This CDR3 comprises 16 residues. DNA for the CDR3: TGTGCCAGCAGCCAAGCCGCATGGAGGTCGAACACTGAAGCTTTCTTT. Its protein is CASSQAAWRSNTEAFF. Full variable domain (missing parts from reference TRBV14 and TRBJ1-1): EAGVTQFPSHSVIEKGQTVTLRCDPISGHDNLYWYRRVMGKEIKFLLHFVKESKQDESGMPNNRFLAERTGGTYSTLKVQPAELEDSGVYFCASSQAAWRSNTEAFFGQGTRLTVV.

This clone was counted a single time. The CDR3 does not end in the conserved phenylalanine or tryptophan, so this is likely a read error. The chain employs TRBV23-1 and TRBJ1-3; D is unclear. TRBV23-1 is an open reading frame, and its role is uncertain. The CDR3 contains 15 residues. Deletions cut 6 bases from V and 7 bases from J, with 19 bases between. The CDR3 protein is CASRSGSTFGNTIYS. DNA for the CDR3: TGCGCCAGCAGGAGTGGCAGCACTTTTGGCAACACCATATATTCT.

The chain couples TRBV5-1 to TRBJ2-7; D is perhaps TRBD2 (6 bases). V was clipped by 2 bases and J by 5 bases, with 11 bases between them. CDR1 is SGHRS and CDR2 is YFSETQ in the germline V gene. There are 13 residues in the CDR3. The CDR3 sequence is CASSFVGGNEQYF. The CDR3 nucleotides are TGCGCCAGCAGCTTCGTGGGGGGAAACGAGCAGTACTTC.

The chain has TRBV28 and TRBJ2-1, with 11 bases matching TRBD1. The trim removed 6 bases at V and 7 bases at J, leaving 8 bases unmatched. This CDR3 comprises 15 residues. CDR1 and CDR2 (germline): MDHEN, SYDVKM. Here the CDR3 DNA reads TGTGCCAGCAGCTTCCGGGACAGGGGGTTGAATGAGCAGTTCTTC. Translating gives CASSFRDRGLNEQFF.